This is a list of T cell receptor beta chains from one sample in a study of Ad26.COV2.S vaccination and SARS-CoV-2 variants. The table came from immunoSEQ multiplex PCR; TCRdb's copy has only in-frame clones and leaves some out. The sample holds some 290,000 clones, approximately 86% seen once. The sequenced sample was peripheral blood, obtained in a trial of Ad26.COV2.S vaccine versus placebo. These receptor sequences come from a person aged 18-65 years who received the Ad26.COV2.S COVID-19 vaccine or a placebo. Each CDR3 is given with its conserved first and last residue. D genes are given only for firm matches. Clone size is not always given. Where it is, it says once, few, many or a class for expanded clones.

v_gene	d_gene	j_gene	abundance	CDR3aa	CDR3nt
TRBV7-9	TRBD2	TRBJ2-3	NA	CASSLASGGAGTQYF	TGTGCCAGCAGCTTAGCTAGCGGGGGGGCTGGTACGCAGTATTTT
TRBV18	TRBD1	TRBJ1-4	NA	CASSSQGPTNEKLFF	TGTGCCAGCTCGTCACAGGGGCCAACTAATGAAAAACTGTTTTTT
TRBV2	NA	TRBJ1-2	NA	CASRERQGVFYGYTF	TGTGCCAGCAGAGAGAGACAAGGAGTTTTTTATGGCTACACCTTC
TRBV5-1	NA	TRBJ1-1	NA	CASSLLSGLGTEAFF	TGCGCCAGCAGCTTGTTATCAGGGTTAGGCACTGAAGCTTTCTTT
TRBV19	TRBD1	TRBJ2-7	NA	CASRGRDRGIDEQYF	TGTGCCAGTAGGGGTCGGGACAGGGGTATCGACGAGCAGTACTTC
TRBV6-5	TRBD1	TRBJ2-1	NA	CASRAGGSYNEQFF	TGTGCCAGCAGGGCAGGGGGCTCCTACAATGAGCAGTTCTTC
TRBV6-2/TRBV6-3	NA	TRBJ1-2	NA	CASSARDAYGYTF	TGTGCCAGCAGTGCCCGGGACGCCTATGGCTACACCTTC
TRBV6-6	TRBD1	TRBJ2-2	NA	CASFPGQSNTGELFF	TGTGCCAGCTTCCCGGGACAGTCGAACACCGGGGAGCTGTTTTTT
TRBV11-2	TRBD1	TRBJ1-2	NA	CASSFTGANYGYTF	TGTGCCAGCAGCTTCACAGGGGCCAACTATGGCTACACCTTC
TRBV7-2	NA	TRBJ2-3	NA	CASSFLASFTDTQYF	TGTGCCAGCAGCTTTTTGGCTTCCTTCACAGATACGCAGTATTTT
TRBV5-5	NA	TRBJ1-3	few	CASSSGFQGTGNTIYF	TGTGCCAGCAGCTCTGGGTTTCAGGGGACTGGAAACACCATATATTTT